Following are 8 T cell receptor beta chains from one sample sequenced in a study of vaccination and CD4 T cells after COVID-19. Sequencing of DNA taken from cultured CD4+ T cells relied on the Oncomine TCR Beta short-read assay. TCRdb fed the PCR reads into MiXCR, producing one record per CDR3 protein. The data contain around 12,000 distinct CDR3 sequences, more than 45% of them seen just once; the ten biggest clones take up approximately 24%. Treatment: approximately 11-day PBMC culture with coronavirus spike peptide pools or control peptides (ViraFEST assay). No antigen is known for these receptors. The specimen was CD4+ T cells from blood, cultured in vitro. The receptor source for this set is a human donor who had recovered from COVID-19.

V usage is TRBV2 and J usage is TRBJ2-7; the D is unclear. V lost 9 bases and J lost 6, with 18 bases in between. The CDR3 sequence is 13 residues long. CDR1 and CDR2 from the germline V gene are SNHLY and FYNNEI. CDR3 loop: CARGFGASREQYF. CDR3 coding DNA: TGTGCCAGAGGTTTTGGAGCCTCCCGCGAGCAGTACTTC.

The rearrangement uses TRBV10-3 and TRBJ2-5; 7 bases agree with TRBD2. The CDR3 is 16 residues long. Looked up from germline, CDR1 is ENHRY and CDR2 is SYGVKD. The V segment lost 3 bases and the J segment 3 bases; nucleotides outside the gene matches: 10. CDR3 in amino acids: CAISDGGTVGEETQYF. The CDR3 bases are TGTGCCATCAGTGACGGGGGGACGGTGGGGGAAGAGACCCAGTACTTC.

The chain has TRBV5-4 and TRBJ1-2; the D is unclear. The germline CDR1 and CDR2 sequences are SGHNT and YYREEE (reference sequence). The CDR3 extends over 13 amino acids. Trimming stripped 2 bases from V and 4 bases from J, with 9 bases between. The CDR3 DNA follows: TGTGCCAGCAGCTTCGACACGGGCTATGGCTACACCTTC. Its translation: CASSFDTGYGYTF.

This sequence joins TRBV6-1 and TRBJ1-1, with no clear D. V shed 5 bases and J shed 8 bases, with 15 bases lying between them. The V gene's germline CDR1 is MNHNS and CDR2 SASEGT. CDR3 size: 13 residues. The CDR3 sequence: CASSLGGNAEAFF. As DNA, the CDR3 is TGTGCCAGCAGTCTCGGAGGGAATGCCGAAGCTTTCTTT.

The sample holds a few counts of this clonotype. This chain connects TRBV2 to TRBJ1-6, with D possibly matching TRBD1 (5 bases). V was cut by 2 bases and J by 6 bases, with 11 bases left in between. CDR3 length equals 15 residues. Germline V CDR1 and CDR2: SNHLY, FYNNEI. The CDR3 DNA sequence: TGTGCCAGCAGTGAACGCCAGGGAATTAATTCACCCCTCCACTTT. Translation gives CASSERQGINSPLHF.

This clonotype has only a few counts. V and J are TRBV27 and TRBJ2-3, with TRBD1 matching 8 bases. The J segment lost 0 bases and the V segment lost 6 bases, leaving 11 bases of the junction unmatched. This CDR3 contains 17 residues. The germline CDR1 and CDR2 sequences are MNHEY and SMNVEV (reference sequence). The DNA of the CDR3 is TGTGCCAGCAGACGACAGGGGATGTGGACTAGCACAGATACGCAGTATTTT. Residues: CASRRQGMWTSTDTQYF.

This clonotype was picked up one time. The rearrangement uses TRBV27 and TRBJ1-4; D is unclear. The V end lost 1 base, the J end lost 3 bases, and 3 bases lay between the germline ends. This CDR3 contains 13 residues. Germline CDR1 reads MNHEY; CDR2 reads SMNVEV (reference sequence). In nucleotides, the CDR3 is TGTGCCAGCAGTTTATGGGCTAATGAAAAACTGTTTTTT. It yields the protein CASSLWANEKLFF.

This clonotype has only a few counts. The chain recombines TRBV28 with TRBJ2-4, with D hard to call. From germline, CDR1 is MDHEN and CDR2 SYDVKM. The CDR3 consists of 11 residues. The V and J ends lost 6 bases and 4 bases respectively, with 4 bases between them. The CDR3 bases are TGTGCCAGCAGCACAAAAAACATTCAGTACTTC. Encoded protein: CASSTKNIQYF. Full variable domain (outside the CDR3, taken from reference TRBV28 and TRBJ2-4): DVKVTQSSRYLVKRTGEKVFLECVQDMDHENMFWYRQDPGLGLRLIYFSYDVKMKEKGDIPEGYSVSREKKERFSLILESASTNQTSMYLCASSTKNIQYFGAGTRLSVL.